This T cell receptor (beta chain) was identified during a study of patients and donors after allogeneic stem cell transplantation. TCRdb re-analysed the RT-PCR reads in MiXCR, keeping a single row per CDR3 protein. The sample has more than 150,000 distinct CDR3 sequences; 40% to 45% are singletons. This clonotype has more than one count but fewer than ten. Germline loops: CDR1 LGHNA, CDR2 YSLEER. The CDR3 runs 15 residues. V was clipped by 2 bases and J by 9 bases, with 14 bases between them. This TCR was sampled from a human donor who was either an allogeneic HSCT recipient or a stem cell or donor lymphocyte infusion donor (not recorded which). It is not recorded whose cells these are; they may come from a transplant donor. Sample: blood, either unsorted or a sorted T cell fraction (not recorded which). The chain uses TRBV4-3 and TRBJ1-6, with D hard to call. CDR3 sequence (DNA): TGCGCCAGCAGCCAAAACACGCTTTCGGGTTCACCCCTCCACTTT. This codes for CASSQNTLSGSPLHF.